Shown below are 12 T cell receptor beta chains from a single sample sequenced in a study of blood T cells in healthy people across ages. The second PCR ran about 6 to 11 cycles with a sample-barcoded 5' primer and J-beta primers. Using its own MiXCR run on the 5' RACE reads, TCRdb lists one record per CDR3 protein. This table has approximately 960,000 distinct CDR3 sequences, almost 30% appearing once. These sequences were also reported in another study, on T cells of mothers and their children.

Sequencing used blood. The receptor set was obtained from a woman between 40 and 55 years old in good health.

The chain has TRBV9 and TRBJ1-2; no clear D gene. CDR1 is SGDLS, CDR2 YYNGEE, per germline. Trimming removed 3 bases from V and 0 bases from J, with 12 bases in between. This CDR3 comprises 15 residues. The CDR3 protein is CASSETHSANYGYTF. The CDR3 region has the DNA TGTGCCAGCAGCGAGACACACTCAGCTAACTATGGCTACACCTTC.

This clonotype was seen repeatedly, ten times or more. CDR3 sequence (DNA): TGCAGTGCCCCGGAAGAGAGCTCCTACAATGAGCAGTTCTTC. Protein product: CSAPEESSYNEQFF. The chain combines TRBV20-1 with TRBJ2-1, with unresolved D. The CDR3 totals 14 residues. The V end was cut by 6 bases, the J end by 0 bases, with 12 bases between. CDR1 DFQATT and CDR2 SNEGSKA come from the germline V gene (reference sequence).

This clonotype has a handful of counts. A much more abundant neighbour one base away suggests this may be a read error. The chain couples TRBV28 to TRBJ1-2, with unresolved D. Trimming removed 2 bases from V and 3 bases from J, with 7 bases in between. Looked up from germline, CDR1 is MDHEN and CDR2 is SYDVKM. This CDR3 comprises 13 residues. Here the CDR3 reads CASSLGRYYGYTF. CDR3 nucleotides: TGTGCCAGCAGTTTAGGACGGTACTATGGCTACACCTTC.

The V call is TRBV14, the J call TRBJ2-6, with TRBD2 matching over 11 bases. From germline, CDR1 is SGHDN and CDR2 FVKESK. This CDR3 has 18 amino acids. The trim removed 4 bases at V and 0 bases at J, leaving 5 bases unmatched. Here the CDR3 reads CASSPLAGGYSGANVLTF. CDR3 sequence (DNA): TGTGCCAGCAGCCCTCTAGCGGGGGGATACTCTGGGGCCAACGTCCTGACTTTC.

J is TRBJ1-5 and V is TRBV12-3 or TRBV12-4; D not resolved. Deletions cut 5 bases from V and 6 bases from J, with 17 bases between. The CDR3 consists of 15 residues. The CDR3 loop is CASSPRTQGSQPQHF. The DNA for the CDR3 is TGTGCCAGCAGTCCCCGGACCCAAGGGAGTCAGCCCCAGCATTTT.

The gene calls are TRBV20-1 and TRBJ2-3; the match to TRBD2 covers 8 bases. The junction had 4 bases not matched to a gene; V was cut back by 3 bases and J by 5 bases. The CDR3 loop spans 13 amino acids. Germline CDR1 reads DFQATT; CDR2 reads SNEGSKA (reference sequence). The CDR3 is CSASGGAGDTQYF. Here the CDR3 DNA reads TGCAGTGCTAGCGGGGGGGCGGGAGATACGCAGTATTTT.

This clonotype was observed a handful of times. J is TRBJ2-6 and V is TRBV24-1, with D possibly TRBD1 on 6 matching bases. Germline V gene data show CDR1 as KGHDR and CDR2 as SFDVKD. The CDR3 extends over 17 amino acids. Between the trimmed V and J ends, which lost 4 bases and 0 bases, there was a span of 12 bases. The CDR3 protein is CATSDPTGPSGANVLTF. The CDR3, as DNA: TGTGCCACCAGTGACCCGACAGGTCCCTCTGGGGCCAACGTCCTGACTTTC.

This clonotype showed up just a few times. Relative to the germline gene, one junction end is altered; a read error may explain this. The chain carries TRBV6-5 and TRBJ2-1; 7 bases align to TRBD2. CDR1 is MNHEY and CDR2 is SVGAGI in the germline V gene. This CDR3 is 16 amino acids long. The CDR3 loop is CAGSSPGLRSDNEQFF. The DNA of the CDR3 is TGTGCCGGCAGTTCCCCGGGACTAAGAAGCGACAATGAGCAGTTCTTC.

This clonotype was seen many times. The chain combines TRBV5-4 with TRBJ2-3; D is possibly TRBD1 (5 bases). V lost 3 bases to trimming and J lost 6 bases, with 11 bases between them. This CDR3 region has 13 residues. Germline-derived CDR1 and CDR2 are SGHNT and YYREEE (reference sequence). The CDR3 loop is CASSSGQIDTQYF. The CDR3 nucleotides are TGTGCCAGCAGCTCAGGACAAATTGATACGCAGTATTTT. Variable domain in full (rest from reference TRBV5-4 and TRBJ2-3): ETGVTQSPTHLIKTRGQQVTLRCSSQSGHNTVSWYQQALGQGPQFIFQYYREEENGRGNFPPRFSGLQFPNYSSELNVNALELDDSALYLCASSSGQIDTQYFGPGTRLTVL.

This clonotype was observed a few times. The chain links TRBV27 to TRBJ1-2, with no clear D. Germline V lookup: CDR1 MNHEY, CDR2 SMNVEV (reference sequence). Between the trimmed V and J ends, which lost 0 bases and 7 bases, there was a span of 12 bases. The CDR3 sequence is 14 residues long. The CDR3 coding sequence is TGTGCCAGCAGTTTATCGCGCGCCTCGGCTGGCTACACCTTC. Protein product: CASSLSRASAGYTF.

This clonotype was observed a few times. J is TRBJ2-5 and V is TRBV25-1; the match to TRBD1 covers 11 bases. The CDR3 totals 16 residues. Unmatched junction bases numbered 15, after V lost 4 bases and J lost 11 bases. Germline loops: CDR1 MGHDK, CDR2 SYGVNS. The CDR3 nucleotides read TGTGCCAGCAGTGGTGGTCTAGGACAGGGGGCTGAGGAGCAGTACTTC. Encoded protein: CASSGGLGQGAEEQYF. The variable domain in full, with the rest retrieved from reference TRBV25-1 and TRBJ2-5, is EADIYQTPRYLVIGTGKKITLECSQTMGHDKMYWYQQDPGMELHLIHYSYGVNSTEKGDLSSESTVSRIRTEHFPLTLESARPSHTSQYLCASSGGLGQGAEEQYFGPGTRLLVL.

This rearrangement joins TRBV12-3 or TRBV12-4 to TRBJ2-3, with D possibly being TRBD1 or TRBD2 (6 bases each). V was pared by 5 bases and J by 10 bases, with 19 bases between. CDR3 length equals 14 residues. In nucleotides, the CDR3 is TGTGCCAGCAGTCTCGAGGGGGGACTCTTGGCGCAGTATTTT. It specifies CASSLEGGLLAQYF.